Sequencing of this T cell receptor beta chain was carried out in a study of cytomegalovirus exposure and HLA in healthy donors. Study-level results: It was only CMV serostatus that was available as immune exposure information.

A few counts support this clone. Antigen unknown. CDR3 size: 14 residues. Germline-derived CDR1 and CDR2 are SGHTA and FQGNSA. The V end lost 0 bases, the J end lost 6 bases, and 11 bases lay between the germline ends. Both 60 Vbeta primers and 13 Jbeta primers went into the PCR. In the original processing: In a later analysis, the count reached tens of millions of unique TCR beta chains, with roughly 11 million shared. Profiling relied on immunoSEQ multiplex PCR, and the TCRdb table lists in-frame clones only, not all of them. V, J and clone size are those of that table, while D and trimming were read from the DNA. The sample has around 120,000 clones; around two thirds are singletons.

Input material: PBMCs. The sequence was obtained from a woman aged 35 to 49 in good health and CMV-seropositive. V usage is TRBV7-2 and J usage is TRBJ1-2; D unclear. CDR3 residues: CASSLAEGLNGYTF. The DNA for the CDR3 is TGTGCCAGCAGCTTAGCGGAGGGATTGAATGGCTACACCTTC. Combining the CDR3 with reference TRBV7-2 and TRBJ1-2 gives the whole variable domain GAGVSQSPSNKVTEKGKDVELRCDPISGHTALYWYRQSLGQGLEFLIYFQGNSAPDKSGLPSDRFSAERTGGSVSTLTIQRTQQEDSAVYLCASSLAEGLNGYTFGSGTRLTVV.